This paragraph reports one T cell receptor beta chain. The antigen is unknown. Trimming left V 1 base short and J 0 bases short, with 4 bases between. The CDR3 has 13 residues. CDR1 and CDR2 from the germline V gene are SGHNT and YYREEE (reference sequence). Sequencing relied on a cDNA template that was reverse transcribed from extracted RNA. The method was immunoSEQ multiplex PCR; TCRdb's version includes in-frame clones alone and lacks a portion of them. The sample has 150,000 to 200,000 clones, around 54% seen once. This sample stems from a study of CD8+ T cells in alopecia areata. Whole-study results and caveats: It was lesional scalp, especially alopecia totalis/universalis, that showed higher clonality than normal scalp.

The receptor was isolated from a human donor in good health. The sample comprised CD4+ T cells sorted from blood. The chain has TRBV5-4 and TRBJ1-2, with D uncertain. CDR3 loop: CASSLRANYGYTF. The CDR3 DNA reads as TGTGCCAGCAGCTTGCGGGCTAACTATGGCTACACCTTC.